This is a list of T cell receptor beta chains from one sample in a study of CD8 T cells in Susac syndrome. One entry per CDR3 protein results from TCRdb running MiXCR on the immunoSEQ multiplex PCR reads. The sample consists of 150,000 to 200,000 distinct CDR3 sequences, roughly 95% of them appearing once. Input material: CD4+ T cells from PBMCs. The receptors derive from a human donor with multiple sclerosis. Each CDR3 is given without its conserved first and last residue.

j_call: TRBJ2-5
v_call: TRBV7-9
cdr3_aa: ASSRRTGGTETQY

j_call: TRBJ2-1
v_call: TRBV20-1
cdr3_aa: SARMDFRGHNEQF

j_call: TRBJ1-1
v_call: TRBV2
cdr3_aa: ASSDPGRKGTEAF

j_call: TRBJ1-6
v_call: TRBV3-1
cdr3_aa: ASSQDFYVSLAGGNSPLH

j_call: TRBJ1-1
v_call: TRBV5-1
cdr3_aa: ASGWGPTEAF

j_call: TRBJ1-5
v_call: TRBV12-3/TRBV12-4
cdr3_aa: ASSLSPGTVDQPQH

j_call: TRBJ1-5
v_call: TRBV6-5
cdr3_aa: ASSYNKNQPQH

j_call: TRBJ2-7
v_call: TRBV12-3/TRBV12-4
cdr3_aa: ASSPAWPSGHYEQY

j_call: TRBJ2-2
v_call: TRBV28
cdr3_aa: ASRTLTGELF

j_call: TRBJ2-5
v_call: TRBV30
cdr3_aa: AWSGQGKETQY

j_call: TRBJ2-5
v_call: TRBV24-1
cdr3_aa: ATSDRGLAVETQY

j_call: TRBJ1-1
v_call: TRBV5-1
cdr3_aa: ASSLGPGVNTEAF

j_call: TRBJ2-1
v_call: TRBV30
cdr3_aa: AWSLMGGRSEQF

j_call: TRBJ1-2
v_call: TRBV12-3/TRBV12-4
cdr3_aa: ASSEAGGTGMYGYT

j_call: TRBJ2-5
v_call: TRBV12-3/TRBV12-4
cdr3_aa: ASSFPSQGQETQY

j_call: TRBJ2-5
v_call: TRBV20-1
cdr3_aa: SAPRGEIGTQY

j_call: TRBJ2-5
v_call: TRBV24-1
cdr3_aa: ATSGRGVQETQY

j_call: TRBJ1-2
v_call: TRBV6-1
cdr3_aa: ASLRKGRPLGSYGYT

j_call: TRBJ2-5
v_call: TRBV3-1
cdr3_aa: ASARETQY

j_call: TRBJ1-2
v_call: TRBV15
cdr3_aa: ATSRARGESSGDGYT

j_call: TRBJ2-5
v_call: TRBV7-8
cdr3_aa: ASSRGQTQETQY

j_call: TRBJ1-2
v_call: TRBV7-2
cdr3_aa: ASSLGDVYFYGYT

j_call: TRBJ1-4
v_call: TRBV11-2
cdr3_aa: ASSSRRPKIGKLF

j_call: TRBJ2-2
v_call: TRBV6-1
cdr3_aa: ASSELDSSNTGELF

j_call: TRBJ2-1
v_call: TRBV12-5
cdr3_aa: ASGPRIRDHYNEQF

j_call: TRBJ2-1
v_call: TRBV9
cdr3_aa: ASSVGGGLNNEQF

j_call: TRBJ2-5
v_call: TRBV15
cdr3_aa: ATSRVTGVETQY

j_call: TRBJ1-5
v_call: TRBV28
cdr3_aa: ASSFDPAGPPNQPQH

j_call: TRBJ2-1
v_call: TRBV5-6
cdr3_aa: ASSLDWGSEPINEQF

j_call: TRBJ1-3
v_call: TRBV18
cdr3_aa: ASSPVGQSGNTIY

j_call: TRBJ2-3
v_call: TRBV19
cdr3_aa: ASSANTDTQY

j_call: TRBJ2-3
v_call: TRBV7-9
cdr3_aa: ASSLTTGWTQY

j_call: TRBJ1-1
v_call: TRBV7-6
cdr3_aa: ASSLGGNRGAF

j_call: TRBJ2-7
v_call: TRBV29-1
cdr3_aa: SVEDQGRTY